This TCR beta chain originates from a study of blood T cell repertoires in COVID-19. Overall study: T cells, B-cell-depleted T cells, or PBMCs supplied cDNA or gDNA.

The CDR3 is made up of 15 amino acids. Trimming shortened V by 4 bases and J by 2 bases, and 14 bases separated the two germline ends. Germline-derived CDR1 and CDR2 are SGHRS and YFSETQ. The protocol was immunoSEQ multiplex PCR, while the TCRdb copy is restricted to in-frame clones and leaves out a portion. The repertoire consists of about 49,000 clones, with about 88% occurring once and the leading ten covering 5%. The sample taken for sequencing was peripheral blood. This chain links TRBV5-1 with TRBJ2-3; D unresolved. This clonotype originated in a man between 35 and 55 years old with active COVID-19. The CDR3 region has the DNA TGCGCCAGCAGCCTTGAGGTCGATTACACAGATACGCAGTATTTT. It codes for CASSLEVDYTDTQYF.